This T cell receptor (beta chain) was sequenced for a study of T-cell memory formation after mild COVID-19. TCRdb ran MiXCR on the 5' RACE reads and lists one entry per CDR3 protein. The profile covers roughly 350,000 distinct CDR3 sequences, with around 27% appearing a single time and roughly 14% taken by the ten largest. The CDR3 is made up of 17 amino acids. The V and J ends lost 5 bases and 2 bases, in that order; junction bases with no gene match: 8. Material: PBMCs or a T cell subset sorted from them (not recorded which). This TCR was recovered from an adult woman who had mild COVID-19 (a few samples of this study predate the infection). Cell type and time point are not known. This chain connects TRBV12-3 or TRBV12-4 to TRBJ2-2; TRBD2 matches at 10 bases. The CDR3 nucleotides are TGTGCCAGCAGTCCTTCGGGGACTAGCGTAAACACCGGGGAGCTGTTTTTT. As protein: CASSPSGTSVNTGELFF.